The 27 T cell receptor beta chains given below trace back to one sample, sequenced in a study of T-cell memory formation after mild COVID-19. One entry per CDR3 protein, called by TCRdb with MiXCR from the 5' RACE reads. The data show hundreds of thousands of distinct CDR3 sequences, roughly a quarter seen once. The specimen sequenced was PBMCs or a T cell subset sorted from them (not recorded which). These receptors came from an adult woman who had mild COVID-19 (a few samples of this study predate the infection). Cell type and time point are not known.

This clonotype has ten or more counts. CDR3 bases: TGCGCCAGCAGCTTCGGGACAGGGGACTACGAGCAGTACTTC. This encodes CASSFGTGDYEQYF. This chain joins TRBV5-1 and TRBJ2-7, with 10 bases lining up with TRBD1. Germline V gene sequence: CDR1 SGHRS, CDR2 YFSETQ. Trimming cost V 2 bases and J 3 bases; bases outside gene matches: 2. The CDR3 covers 14 residues.

This chain links TRBV4-3 with TRBJ2-2, with 9 bases matching TRBD1. Germline V gene data show CDR1 as LGHNA and CDR2 as YSLEER. The CDR3 sequence is 15 residues long. V dropped 1 base and J dropped 7; count of bases not matched to a gene: 4. This CDR3 reads CASSQAGTGFGELFF. The CDR3, as DNA: TGCGCCAGCAGCCAAGCCGGGACAGGGTTCGGGGAGCTGTTTTTT.

This chain connects TRBV4-3 to TRBJ2-7; TRBD2 matches 7 bases. The CDR3 has 14 amino acids. Losses at the gene ends were 0 bases for V and 4 bases for J; bases not matched to a gene: 3. Germline assignment: CDR1 LGHNA and CDR2 YSLEER. CDR3 in DNA: TGCGCCAGCAGCCAAGAAGGCGGGAGTTACGAGCAGTACTTC. This codes for CASSQEGGSYEQYF.

V and J are TRBV30 and TRBJ2-7; 8 nucleotides align to TRBD1. J lost 3 bases, V lost 1 base, and 5 bases had no gene match. The CDR3 covers 14 residues. Germline CDR1 reads GTSNPN; CDR2 reads SVGIG (reference sequence). CDR3 loop: CAWSGGDRGYEQYF. DNA of the CDR3: TGTGCCTGGAGTGGTGGAGACAGGGGCTACGAGCAGTACTTC. Together with reference TRBV30 and TRBJ2-7, the CDR3 gives the full variable domain: SQTIHQWPATLVQPVGSPLSLECTVEGTSNPNLYWYRQAAGRGLQLLFYSVGIGQISSEVPQNLSASRPQDRQFILSSKKLLLSDSGFYLCAWSGGDRGYEQYFGPGTRLTVT.

The chain is built from TRBV18 and TRBJ2-7; tentatively, D is TRBD2 (6 bases). CDR1 is KGHSH, CDR2 LQKENI, per germline. Between the trimmed V and J ends, which lost 6 bases and 5 bases, there was a span of 17 bases. CDR3 length: 14 amino acids. DNA of the CDR3: TGTGCCAGCTCCGGGAGCTTCGGGACCAACGAGCAGTACTTC. This translates into CASSGSFGTNEQYF.

This clonotype was found a few times. The chain recombines TRBV12-3 or TRBV12-4 with TRBJ2-3; the D gene is possibly TRBD2 (5 bases). The CDR3 has 14 amino acids. Trimming removed 6 bases at V and 3 bases at J, with 13 bases between. The CDR3, as DNA: TGTGCCAGCAGATTGCAGTGGGAGACAGATACGCAGTATTTT. It yields the protein CASRLQWETDTQYF.

This chain joins TRBV18 and TRBJ2-1; possible D gene TRBD2, 5 bases. Germline V gives CDR1 KGHSH, CDR2 LQKENI. The CDR3 length is 16 residues. Trimming took off 0 bases at V and 6 bases at J, with 15 bases between the two ends. CDR3 protein: CASSPPMGSGSNEQFF. The CDR3, as DNA: TGTGCCAGCTCACCACCGATGGGGTCGGGGTCCAATGAGCAGTTCTTC.

The rearrangement joins TRBV14 to TRBJ2-1; 10 positions match TRBD2. The CDR3 has 16 amino acids. The germline V gene has CDR1 SGHDN and CDR2 FVKESK. With V trimmed by 4 bases and J by 8 bases, 11 bases remained unmatched. This CDR3 reads CASSRPSGSGIDEQFF. Written as DNA, the CDR3 is TGTGCCAGCAGCCGCCCTAGCGGGAGTGGTATCGATGAGCAGTTCTTC.

The chain has TRBV9 and TRBJ2-2; possible D gene TRBD2, 6 bases. The CDR3 extends over 16 amino acids. Trimming pared 3 bases from V and 5 bases from J, leaving 17 bases between. CDR1 and CDR2 (germline): SGDLS, YYNGEE. DNA of the CDR3: TGTGCCAGCAGCGGGGGAGGAGGGCCTAGGACCGGGGAGCTGTTTTTT. This translates into CASSGGGGPRTGELFF.

The V and J genes are TRBV6-2 or TRBV6-3 and TRBJ2-2; D tentatively fits TRBD1 or TRBD2 (5 bases each). The CDR3 is made up of 15 amino acids. Germline V CDR1 and CDR2: MNHEY, SVGEGT. Trimming cost V 5 bases and J 4 bases, with 14 bases left between them. CDR3 protein: CASSKVAGSTGELFF. DNA of the CDR3: TGTGCCAGCAGTAAGGTGGCAGGGAGCACCGGGGAGCTGTTTTTT.

This rearrangement joins TRBV5-5 to TRBJ2-3; 10 nucleotides match TRBD1. CDR1 SGHKS and CDR2 YYEKEE come from the germline V gene (reference sequence). Trimming at V came to 3 bases and at J to 2 bases, leaving 9 bases not matched to a gene. The CDR3 runs to 17 residues. CDR3 DNA sequence: TGTGCCAGCAGCTCCTTCGTCGGGACAGGGGTCACAGATACGCAGTATTTT. It encodes CASSSFVGTGVTDTQYF.

Concerning this clonotype: A read error may account for a junction end that differs from germline. The V call is TRBV5-1, the J call TRBJ2-7, with 10 positions matching TRBD1. Germline-derived CDR1 and CDR2 are SGHRS and YFSETQ. The CDR3 length is 15 residues. Here the CDR3 reads CASSLGQGAMNERYF. The CDR3 bases are TGCGCCAGCAGCTTGGGACAGGGGGCGATGAACGAGCGGTACTTC.

CDR3 DNA sequence: TGTGCCAGCAGGAAAACAGGGGTCGGCGGGGAGCTGTTTTTT. This gives the protein CASRKTGVGGELFF. The rearrangement joins TRBV27 to TRBJ2-2; 7 bases map to TRBD1. The CDR3 consists of 14 residues. The germline V gene has CDR1 MNHEY and CDR2 SMNVEV (reference sequence). V lost 6 bases, J lost 7 bases, and 8 bases stayed unmatched.

The chain joins TRBV18 to TRBJ2-1, with a tentative D call TRBD2 (6 bases). The V gene lost 4 bases and the J gene lost 4 bases, with 14 bases spanning the gap. This CDR3 spans 15 amino acids. The germline CDR1 and CDR2 sequences are KGHSH and LQKENI. The CDR3 protein is CASSRERVGYNEQFF. CDR3 DNA: TGTGCCAGCTCACGAGAGCGGGTTGGGTACAATGAGCAGTTCTTC. The variable domain in full, with the rest retrieved from reference TRBV18 and TRBJ2-1, is NAGVMQNPRHLVRRRGQEARLRCSPMKGHSHVYWYRQLPEEGLKFMVYLQKENIIDESGMPKERFSAEFPKEGPSILRIQQVVRGDSAAYFCASSRERVGYNEQFFGPGTRLTVL.

This clonotype was counted between two and nine times. The CDR3 spells CSARDREGGLDTEAFF. Written as DNA, the CDR3 is TGCAGTGCTAGAGATCGGGAGGGGGGGCTCGACACTGAAGCTTTCTTT. The V and J genes are TRBV20-1 and TRBJ1-1; maybe TRBD1 (6 bases). V was trimmed by 0 bases and J by 3 bases, leaving 17 bases between them. The germline V gene has CDR1 DFQATT and CDR2 SNEGSKA (reference sequence). The CDR3 is 16 residues long.

The chain carries TRBV4-1 and TRBJ1-3; TRBD1 aligns across 7 bases. CDR1 is MGHRA and CDR2 is YSYEKL in the germline V gene. CDR3 length: 16 residues. V trimming: 0 bases; J trimming: 0 bases; junction bases outside the gene matches: 2. The DNA of the CDR3 is TGCGCCAGCAGCCAAGAGGACAGGAGCTCTGGAAACACCATATATTTT. Translated: CASSQEDRSSGNTIYF.

This sequence joins TRBV4-1 and TRBJ2-7; D could derive from TRBD1 or TRBD2 (5 bases each). CDR3 length: 15 amino acids. V lost 4 bases to trimming and J lost 0 bases, with 13 bases between them. CDR1 MGHRA and CDR2 YSYEKL come from the germline V gene. The CDR3 DNA is TGCGCCAGCAGCCTCCGGGGTGGGACCTCCTACGAGCAGTACTTC. The encoded protein is CASSLRGGTSYEQYF.

This clonotype came up many times. The J gene is TRBJ2-1, the V gene TRBV7-9; 9 bases agree with TRBD2. Germline CDR1 SEHNR, CDR2 FQNEAQ (reference sequence). The CDR3 is made up of 15 amino acids. With 5 bases clipped from V and 5 bases from J, the junction kept 7 bases outside the gene matches. CDR3 loop: CASSRDSGRNNEQFF. DNA for the CDR3: TGTGCCAGCAGCCGGGATAGCGGGAGAAACAATGAGCAGTTCTTC. Variable domain in full (rest from reference TRBV7-9 and TRBJ2-1): DTGVSQNPRHKITKRGQNVTFRCDPISEHNRLYWYRQTLGQGPEFLTYFQNEAQLEKSRLLSDRFSAERPKGSFSTLEIQRTEQGDSAMYLCASSRDSGRNNEQFFGPGTRLTVL.

The genes are TRBV5-6 and TRBJ1-4; D may be TRBD1 (5 bases). Trimming removed 2 bases from V and 5 bases from J, with 13 bases in between. This CDR3 is built from 15 residues. CDR1 is SGHDT, CDR2 YYEEEE, per germline. The CDR3 region is CASSFPGLVNEKLFF. The CDR3 DNA reads as TGTGCCAGCAGCTTTCCGGGACTCGTCAATGAAAAACTGTTTTTT.

This clonotype was seen a handful of times. This chain links TRBV7-9 with TRBJ2-1; 8 nucleotides align to TRBD2. Trimming cost V 2 bases and J 2 bases; bases outside gene matches: 2. The CDR3 covers 15 residues. In germline, CDR1 is SEHNR, CDR2 FQNEAQ (reference sequence). CDR3 amino acids: CASSLPGGPYNEQFF. CDR3 coding DNA: TGTGCCAGCAGCTTACCGGGAGGGCCCTACAATGAGCAGTTCTTC.

The chain carries TRBV20-1 and TRBJ1-2, with a weak D call TRBD1 (6 bases). The V gene lost 6 bases and the J gene lost 2 bases, with 13 bases spanning the gap. The CDR3 length is 13 residues. Germline-derived CDR1 and CDR2 are DFQATT and SNEGSKA (reference sequence). CDR3 sequence: CSALDSPNYGYTF. CDR3 bases: TGCAGTGCACTGGACAGTCCAAACTATGGCTACACCTTC.

Only a few counts were recorded for this clonotype. The chain is built from TRBV5-5 and TRBJ2-5, with TRBD2 matching over 8 bases. Germline V gene sequence: CDR1 SGHKS, CDR2 YYEKEE (reference sequence). This CDR3 spans 15 amino acids. Losses at the gene ends were 3 bases for V and 3 bases for J; bases not matched to a gene: 7. In DNA form, the CDR3 reads TGTGCCAGCAGCTGGGCAGCGGGAGTAGAAGAGACCCAGTACTTC. Its translation: CASSWAAGVEETQYF.

Here the CDR3 reads CASKSSGGFGNTIYF. In nucleotides, the CDR3 is TGTGCCAGCAAGAGCTCCGGGGGCTTCGGAAACACCATATATTTT. The chain is built from TRBV12-3 or TRBV12-4 and TRBJ1-3, with D possibly being TRBD1 (6 bases). The CDR3 runs to 15 residues. V was pared by 7 bases and J by 4 bases, with 17 bases between.

This sequence joins TRBV7-2 and TRBJ2-3, with TRBD1 as a possible D gene (6 bases). From germline, CDR1 is SGHTA and CDR2 FQGNSA. Trimming removed 2 bases at V and 4 bases at J, with 13 bases between. This CDR3 is built from 15 residues. For the CDR3, the DNA is TGTGCCAGCAGCTTATTCTACAGGGAAGCAGATACGCAGTATTTT. This sequence encodes CASSLFYREADTQYF.

This clonotype was seen more than once but under ten times. The junction departs from germline at one end; a sequencing error may be responsible. V is TRBV7-7 and J is TRBJ2-1; TRBD1 matches 7 bases. The CDR3 spans 14 residues. Germline CDR1 and CDR2: SSHAT and FNYEAQ (reference sequence). CDR3 loop: CASSLARDSNEQFF. The CDR3 nucleotides are TGTGCTAGCAGCTTAGCGAGGGACAGCAATGAGCAGTTCTTC.

This clonotype was counted only a few times. The chain couples TRBV7-9 to TRBJ2-7; the match to TRBD1 covers 10 bases. Germline V gene data show CDR1 as SEHNR and CDR2 as FQNEAQ (reference sequence). The trim removed 4 bases at V and 2 bases at J, leaving 14 bases unmatched. CDR3 size: 18 residues. CDR3 in amino acids: CASSSTQTGGRGTYEQYF. CDR3 nucleotide sequence: TGTGCCAGCAGCTCGACACAGACAGGGGGCAGGGGGACCTACGAGCAGTACTTC.

This clonotype occurred a few times. This chain uses TRBV2 with TRBJ1-1; D is uncertain. CDR1 is SNHLY and CDR2 is FYNNEI in the germline V gene. The CDR3 extends over 13 amino acids. Trimming removed 8 bases from V and 0 bases from J, with 10 bases in between. DNA of the CDR3: TGTGCCAGCGGCCCGAGACTGAACACTGAAGCTTTCTTT. Protein sequence: CASGPRLNTEAFF.